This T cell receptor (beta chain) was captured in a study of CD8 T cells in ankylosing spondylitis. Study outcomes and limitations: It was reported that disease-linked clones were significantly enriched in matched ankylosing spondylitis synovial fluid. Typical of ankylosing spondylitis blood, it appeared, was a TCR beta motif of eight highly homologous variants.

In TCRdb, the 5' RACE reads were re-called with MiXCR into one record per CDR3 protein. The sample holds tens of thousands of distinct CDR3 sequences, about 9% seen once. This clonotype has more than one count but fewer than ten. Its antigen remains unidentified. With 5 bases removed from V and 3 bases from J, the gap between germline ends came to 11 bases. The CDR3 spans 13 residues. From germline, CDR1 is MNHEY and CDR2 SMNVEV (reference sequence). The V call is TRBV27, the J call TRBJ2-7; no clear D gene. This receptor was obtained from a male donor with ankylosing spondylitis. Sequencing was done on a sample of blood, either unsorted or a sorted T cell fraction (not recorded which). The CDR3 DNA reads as TGTGCCAGCAGTATGGGCGGCAGCTACGAGCAGTACGTC. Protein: CASSMGGSYEQYV.